This is a list of T cell receptor beta chains from one sample in a study of cytomegalovirus exposure and HLA in healthy donors. Only in-frame clones appear in the TCRdb table, and some are missing; sequencing was by immunoSEQ multiplex PCR. Among tens of thousands of clones, roughly 67% were seen once, and the ten largest hold 5% to 7%. Sequences were obtained from PBMCs. These receptors came from a man aged 50 to 59 in good health and CMV-seronegative. Both conserved end residues are part of each CDR3. Clone size appears in some rows only: once, few, many, or a class for an expanded clone.

CASSDSASGDTDTQYF,TRBJ2-3,TRBV6-4,-
CSSSPGTGKSYEQYF,TRBJ2-7,TRBV7-9,-
CASSFGYRGTEAFF,TRBJ1-1,TRBV5-4,few
CASSHRTSGAREQYF,TRBJ2-7,TRBV13,few
CASSPSDRAYGYTF,TRBJ1-2,TRBV5-1,-
CAISGGPRSGKVAYNEQFF,TRBJ2-1,TRBV10-3,-
CSATPQETQYF,TRBJ2-5,TRBV20-1,-
CATSRDWTDTQYF,TRBJ2-3,TRBV15,-
CASGLVPGPRGYTF,TRBJ1-2,TRBV12-5,-
CAAGLAGGTQYF,TRBJ2-5,TRBV27,-
CASSEWPPGAGAPTDTQYF,TRBJ2-3,TRBV6-1,-
CASSPLERKSSYEQYF,TRBJ2-7,TRBV18,-
CASTPNRGQPYGYTF,TRBJ1-2,TRBV21-1,-
CASSPPGLLETQYF,TRBJ2-5,TRBV27,-
CASSPRQGMETDTQYF,TRBJ2-3,TRBV9,-
CASSLGRRGYNYGYTF,TRBJ1-2,TRBV5-6,-
CASSRGGRTEAFF,TRBJ1-1,TRBV5-1,-
CASSLAKNTEAFF,TRBJ1-1,TRBV5-1,few
CASSLVLAGGPSYNEQFF,TRBJ2-1,TRBV5-1,-
CASSLSGQGTEAFF,TRBJ1-1,TRBV27,-
CASRRQIYSTNEKLFF,TRBJ1-4,TRBV2,-
CASTSGVGVRGYTF,TRBJ1-2,TRBV27,-
CASSLEFRSEAFF,TRBJ1-1,TRBV5-6,-